This T cell receptor (beta chain) was sequenced for a study of blood T cell repertoires in COVID-19. The table came from immunoSEQ multiplex PCR; TCRdb's copy has only in-frame clones and leaves some out. The repertoire has about 300,000 clones, roughly 90% of them found once; the top ten carry roughly 6.7%. The germline V gene encodes CDR1 SNHLY and CDR2 FYNNEI. J gave up 8 bases and V 4 bases, and 11 bases lay outside the gene matches. This CDR3 region has 15 residues. Specimen: peripheral blood. The clonotype originates from a man aged 18 to 30 who had recovered from COVID-19. The chain couples TRBV2 to TRBJ2-7; 10 positions agree with TRBD2. The CDR3 region is CASSGVQAGGPQQYF. In nucleotides, the CDR3 is TGTGCCAGCAGTGGGGTCCAAGCGGGAGGGCCCCAGCAGTACTTC.